The 6 T cell receptor beta chains below were found in one sample sequenced in a study of blood T cell repertoires in COVID-19. Assay: immunoSEQ multiplex PCR; the TCRdb copy retains only in-frame clones and omits some. The table lists nearly 250,000 clones, 86% of them singletons. Material: peripheral blood. Receptors were obtained from an elderly woman with COVID-19, enrolled during active disease.

The chain carries TRBV2 and TRBJ1-1, with 10 bases lining up with TRBD1. The germline V gene encodes CDR1 SNHLY and CDR2 FYNNEI. Unmatched junction bases numbered 11, after V lost 9 bases and J lost 4 bases. The CDR3 consists of 15 residues. In DNA, the CDR3 is TGTGCCAGTACGGGGGGGGACAGGGGTGCCACTGAAGCTTTCTTT. Translating it yields CASTGGDRGATEAFF.

The V call is TRBV6-5, the J call TRBJ1-4; 8 bases agree with TRBD1. The CDR3 covers 14 residues. Germline CDR1 is MNHEY and CDR2 is SVGAGI. With 4 bases clipped from V and 6 bases from J, the junction kept 4 bases outside the gene matches. The CDR3 sequence is CASSSSGGYEKLFF. As DNA, the CDR3 is TGTGCCAGCAGTTCCTCAGGGGGCTATGAAAAACTGTTTTTT.

This chain connects TRBV3-1 (or the pseudogene TRBV3-2) to TRBJ1-2, with 9 bases that match TRBD1. The CDR3 covers 16 residues. The germline V gene has CDR1 LGHDT and CDR2 YNNKEL (reference sequence). With V trimmed by 1 base and J by 5 bases, 8 bases remained unmatched. The CDR3 nucleotides are TGTGCCAGCAGCCAAGGGCAATCCGGGACAGGGTATGGCTACACCTTC. Translating gives CASSQGQSGTGYGYTF.

The V and J genes are TRBV10-3 and TRBJ2-3; 9 bases fit TRBD1. J was trimmed by 4 bases and V by 10 bases; bases with no gene match: 6. This CDR3 region has 13 residues. Germline lookup yields CDR1 ENHRY and CDR2 SYGVKD. The CDR3 region has the DNA TGTGCCACCGGGGACAGGGTGGCAGATACGCAGTATTTT. The encoded protein is CATGDRVADTQYF.

The rearrangement links TRBV7-2 to TRBJ1-1; 7 nucleotides line up with TRBD1. This CDR3 is 15 amino acids long. V lost 2 bases and J lost 5; bases outside the gene matches: 8. In germline, CDR1 is SGHTA, CDR2 FQGNSA. CDR3 amino acids: CASSLLGRQGTEAFF. CDR3 nucleotide sequence: TGTGCCAGCAGCTTACTAGGCCGACAGGGAACTGAAGCTTTCTTT. Supplemented by reference TRBV7-2 and TRBJ1-1, the full variable domain reads GAGVSQSPSNKVTEKGKDVELRCDPISGHTALYWYRQSLGQGLEFLIYFQGNSAPDKSGLPSDRFSAERTGGSVSTLTIQRTQQEDSAVYLCASSLLGRQGTEAFFGQGTRLTVV.

This chain's CDR3 is CASSLGGLQETQYF. The CDR3 DNA follows: TGTGCCAGCAGCTTAGGCGGACTGCAAGAGACCCAGTACTTC. The chain combines TRBV11-3 with TRBJ2-5; possibly TRBD2 for D (5 bases). The V and J ends lost 1 base and 2 bases respectively, with 8 bases between them. This CDR3 has 14 residues. Germline V gene lookup returns CDR1 SGHNT and CDR2 YENEEA.